This passage covers 31 T cell receptor beta chains from one sample sequenced in a study of graft-versus-host responses after intestinal transplantation. No antigen is known for these receptors. Generated by immunoSEQ multiplex PCR, the TCRdb table keeps only in-frame clones and is missing some. Among tens of thousands of clones, 80% to 95% were seen once, and the ten largest hold less than 0.6%. The sample was unstimulated CD8+ T cells sorted from spleen or lymph node cells, taken before intestinal transplant. All receptors derive from a human donor who received an intestinal transplant.

The chain uses TRBV2 and TRBJ1-5; 8 bases are shared with TRBD1. This CDR3 region has 18 residues. Germline V gene lookup returns CDR1 SNHLY and CDR2 FYNNEI. V shed 9 bases, J shed 0 bases, and the junction held 16 bases outside the gene matches. CDR3 sequence reads: CARRDHRDRCYSNQPQHF. Written as DNA, the CDR3 is TGTGCCAGGAGGGACCATCGGGACAGGTGTTATAGCAATCAGCCCCAGCATTTT.

CDR3 residues: CASSKDSSYEQYF. The CDR3 nucleotides are TGTGCCAGCAGCAAAGACAGTTCCTACGAGCAGTACTTC. The V and J genes are TRBV5-6 and TRBJ2-7; possible D gene TRBD1, 5 bases. Germline loops: CDR1 SGHDT, CDR2 YYEEEE. The CDR3 sequence is 13 residues long. Trimming pared 4 bases from V and 1 base from J, leaving 9 bases between.

The J gene is TRBJ2-1, the V gene TRBV7-9, with 8 positions matching TRBD2. The CDR3 is 16 amino acids. Germline V gene lookup returns CDR1 SEHNR and CDR2 FQNEAQ (reference sequence). V dropped 5 bases and J dropped 4; count of bases not matched to a gene: 10. The CDR3 is CASSPPPGTRYNEQFF. In DNA form, the CDR3 reads TGTGCCAGCAGCCCTCCGCCGGGGACTAGATACAATGAGCAGTTCTTC.

This chain connects TRBV2 to TRBJ2-5; D not resolved. CDR1 is SNHLY, CDR2 FYNNEI, per germline. This CDR3 has 15 residues. Trimming removed 0 bases at V and 3 bases at J, with 11 bases between. The CDR3 DNA is TGTGCCAGCAGTGAAGCGCCGGGTTTTAAAGAGACCCAGTACTTC. This gives the protein CASSEAPGFKETQYF.

The rearrangement joins TRBV2 to TRBJ2-1; 7 bases align to TRBD2. V trimming: 2 bases; J trimming: 3 bases; junction bases outside the gene matches: 7. Germline lookup yields CDR1 SNHLY and CDR2 FYNNEI. The CDR3 loop spans 16 amino acids. CDR3: CASSERASGDYNEQFF. For the CDR3, the DNA is TGTGCCAGCAGTGAAAGGGCTAGCGGAGACTACAATGAGCAGTTCTTC.

CDR3 bases: TGCGCCAGCAGCCAAGTCCTGGGGGCCTTTTATAGCAATCAGCCCCAGCATTTT. Its protein product is CASSQVLGAFYSNQPQHF. The rearrangement uses TRBV4-1 and TRBJ1-5; tentative D call: TRBD1 (6 bases). Germline CDR1 MGHRA, CDR2 YSYEKL. The V and J ends lost 1 base and 0 bases respectively, with 16 bases between them. This CDR3 is 18 amino acids long.

This chain links TRBV2 with TRBJ1-3, with TRBD1 matching 8 bases. The CDR3 is 16 amino acids. V was clipped by 4 bases and J by 4 bases; unmatched bases: 9. Germline lookup yields CDR1 SNHLY and CDR2 FYNNEI. DNA for the CDR3: TGTGCCAGCAGTGGTGGACAGGGAGTATCGGGAAACACCATATATTTT. As protein: CASSGGQGVSGNTIYF.

The rearrangement joins TRBV28 to TRBJ2-3; D ambiguous. The V end was cut by 5 bases, the J end by 2 bases, with 5 bases between. CDR1 is MDHEN and CDR2 is SYDVKM in the germline V gene. This CDR3 comprises 12 residues. The CDR3 bases are TGTGCCAGCAGTCAGATCACAGATACGCAGTATTTT. This translates into CASSQITDTQYF.

This clone was seen a few times. The chain has TRBV6-1 and TRBJ2-1; no firm D call. The CDR3 has 11 amino acids. Trimming took 2 bases from V and 8 from J, leaving 4 bases between them. Germline loops: CDR1 MNHNS, CDR2 SASEGT. The CDR3 is CASSELHEQFF. The CDR3 DNA follows: TGTGCCAGCAGTGAACTCCATGAGCAGTTCTTC.

The chain has TRBV7-2 and TRBJ2-7, with 7 bases matching TRBD2. Trimming at V came to 5 bases and at J to 9 bases, leaving 7 bases not matched to a gene. Germline CDR1 reads SGHTA; CDR2 reads FQGNSA. This CDR3 comprises 12 residues. This chain's CDR3 is CASSPYTGGQYF. CDR3 nucleotide sequence: TGTGCCAGCAGCCCATACACGGGAGGGCAGTACTTC.

This chain links TRBV13 with TRBJ2-7, with 8 bases aligning to TRBD1. The CDR3 consists of 14 residues. V shed 5 bases, J shed 5 bases, and the junction held 8 bases outside the gene matches. Germline CDR1 and CDR2: PRHDT and FYEKMQ (reference sequence). The CDR3 is CASSMWTGINEQYF. The DNA for the CDR3 is TGTGCCAGCAGCATGTGGACAGGGATAAACGAGCAGTACTTC.

This rearrangement joins TRBV7-9 to TRBJ2-1; TRBD1 matches at 7 bases. CDR3 size: 18 residues. V shed 4 bases, J shed 1 base, and the junction held 13 bases outside the gene matches. From germline, CDR1 is SEHNR and CDR2 FQNEAQ (reference sequence). This chain's CDR3 is CASSSTITGVRSYNEQFF. In DNA, the CDR3 is TGTGCCAGCAGCTCAACCATTACAGGGGTTCGATCCTACAATGAGCAGTTCTTC.

CDR3 sequence: CASSQERGRGSHEQFF. In DNA form, the CDR3 reads TGTGCCAGCAGCCAAGAAAGGGGGAGAGGTAGCCATGAGCAGTTCTTC. The rearrangement links TRBV4-2 to TRBJ2-1; possibly TRBD1 for D (6 bases). V was trimmed by 0 bases and J by 8 bases, leaving 17 bases between them. Germline loops: CDR1 LGHNA, CDR2 YNFKEQ. The CDR3 runs to 16 residues.

CDR3 sequence: CASSHTPYEQYF. CDR3 in DNA: TGTGCCAGCAGCCACACCCCCTACGAGCAGTACTTC. This sequence joins TRBV7-8 and TRBJ2-7, with unresolved D. Trimming took 5 bases from V and 2 from J, leaving 7 bases between them. This CDR3 is 12 amino acids long. Germline assignment: CDR1 SGHVS and CDR2 FQNEAQ.

This chain connects TRBV5-1 to TRBJ1-1; D is ambiguous. The CDR3 has 14 amino acids. Germline V gene lookup returns CDR1 SGHRS and CDR2 YFSETQ. V lost 0 bases to trimming and J lost 0 bases, with 6 bases between them. The CDR3 sequence: CASSLVQLNTEAFF. As DNA, the CDR3 is TGCGCCAGCAGCTTGGTACAGCTGAACACTGAAGCTTTCTTT. Variable domain in full (rest from reference TRBV5-1 and TRBJ1-1): KAGVTQTPRYLIKTRGQQVTLSCSPISGHRSVSWYQQTPGQGLQFLFEYFSETQRNKGNFPGRFSGRQFSNSRSEMNVSTLELGDSALYLCASSLVQLNTEAFFGQGTRLTVV.

This chain connects TRBV7-8 to TRBJ1-2; the match to TRBD1 covers 12 bases. Per the germline V gene, CDR1 is SGHVS and CDR2 is FQNEAQ. Trimming at V came to 8 bases and at J to 3 bases, leaving 10 bases not matched to a gene. The CDR3 sequence is 16 residues long. The CDR3 region is CASRPGQGAIHYGYTF. CDR3 coding DNA: TGTGCCAGCCGCCCGGGACAGGGGGCTATCCACTATGGCTACACCTTC.

The rearrangement links TRBV12-5 to TRBJ2-1; D is unclear. V was clipped by 0 bases and J by 5 bases, with 5 bases between them. Looked up from germline, CDR1 is LGHNT and CDR2 is FRNRAP. The CDR3 sequence is 13 residues long. The CDR3 sequence is CASGLVNNNEQFF. CDR3 sequence (DNA): TGTGCTAGTGGTTTGGTAAACAACAATGAGCAGTTCTTC.

The chain uses TRBV19 and TRBJ2-1; 11 nucleotides line up with TRBD2. CDR3 length: 14 residues. Per germline, CDR1 LNHDA and CDR2 SQIVND (reference sequence). V lost 3 bases, J lost 13 bases, and 8 bases stayed unmatched. CDR3 in DNA: TGTGCCAGTAGTATTGGGCTAGCGGGAGGTACACAGTTCTTC. This gives the protein CASSIGLAGGTQFF.

This chain links TRBV7-9 with TRBJ1-2, with a tentative D call TRBD1 (6 bases). CDR1 is SEHNR, CDR2 FQNEAQ, per germline (reference sequence). V gave up 5 bases and J gave up 0 bases, with 13 bases separating them. CDR3 length: 15 residues. CDR3 in amino acids: CASSDSTGSNYGYTF. CDR3 DNA: TGTGCCAGCAGCGACTCGACAGGATCTAACTATGGCTACACCTTC.

The chain employs TRBV18 and TRBJ2-1; 10 nucleotides line up with TRBD1. This CDR3 spans 18 amino acids. Per the germline V gene, CDR1 is KGHSH and CDR2 is LQKENI. V was pared by 3 bases and J by 3 bases, with 11 bases of the junction left unmatched. The DNA of the CDR3 is TGTGCCAGCTCACCTCTCGCGGGACAGGGGTCGGTCTACAATGAGCAGTTCTTC. The encoded protein is CASSPLAGQGSVYNEQFF.

The V and J genes are TRBV7-2 and TRBJ2-7; unclear D gene. The V gene's germline CDR1 is SGHTA and CDR2 FQGNSA. V lost 3 bases and J 5 bases, leaving 14 bases between the germline ends. The CDR3 extends over 14 amino acids. The CDR3 nucleotides read TGTGCCAGCAGCTTGAGCATTAGCTGGCACGAGCAGTACTTC. Residues: CASSLSISWHEQYF.

V usage is TRBV4-2 and J usage is TRBJ2-7, with TRBD1 matching over 7 bases. The CDR3 runs 14 residues. The germline V gene has CDR1 LGHNA and CDR2 YNFKEQ. V shed 4 bases, J shed 2 bases, and the junction held 5 bases outside the gene matches. The CDR3, as DNA: TGTGCCAGCAGCCCTGGGACAGTTACCTACGAGCAGTACTTC. Translating it yields CASSPGTVTYEQYF.

The chain has TRBV9 and TRBJ1-5, with D possibly matching TRBD1 (6 bases). V shed 3 bases and J shed 5 bases, with 12 bases lying between them. This CDR3 is 14 amino acids long. CDR1 is SGDLS, CDR2 YYNGEE, per germline. The CDR3 region is CASSGTGTDQPQHF. The CDR3 DNA is TGTGCCAGCAGCGGTACAGGGACGGATCAGCCCCAGCATTTT.

This sequence joins TRBV4-3 and TRBJ2-7; no firm D call. Trimming took 4 bases from V and 0 from J, leaving 10 bases between them. Per the germline V gene, CDR1 is LGHNA and CDR2 is YSLEER. The CDR3 has 14 residues. The CDR3 region has the DNA TGCGCCAGCAGCCTGAGACACAGCTCCTACGAGCAGTACTTC. This translates into CASSLRHSSYEQYF.

The gene calls are TRBV28 and TRBJ1-5; D is perhaps TRBD1 (5 bases). V lost 3 bases and J lost 6, with 12 bases in between. CDR3 length: 14 amino acids. Germline lookup yields CDR1 MDHEN and CDR2 SYDVKM. The CDR3 region has the DNA TGTGCCAGCAGTTTGGGGCGGTGGAGTCAGCCCCAGCATTTT. Its translation: CASSLGRWSQPQHF.

The chain combines TRBV7-9 with TRBJ1-2, with D perhaps matching TRBD1 (6 bases). V shed 0 bases and J shed 3 bases, with 8 bases lying between them. Per germline, CDR1 SEHNR and CDR2 FQNEAQ (reference sequence). The CDR3 runs to 14 residues. The CDR3 here is CASSLARGDYGYTF. CDR3 in DNA: TGTGCCAGCAGCTTAGCCAGGGGCGACTATGGCTACACCTTC.

This rearrangement joins TRBV7-8 to TRBJ1-3; D uncertain. This CDR3 contains 14 residues. V gave up 1 base and J gave up 0 bases, with 4 bases separating them. From germline, CDR1 is SGHVS and CDR2 FQNEAQ. The CDR3 protein is CASSLDSSGNTIYF. The CDR3 DNA is TGTGCCAGCAGCTTAGACAGCTCTGGAAACACCATATATTTT.

The rearrangement joins TRBV5-1 to TRBJ2-3; 9 bases match TRBD2. The junction had 10 bases not matched to a gene; V was cut back by 2 bases and J by 6 bases. The CDR3 extends over 16 amino acids. CDR1 and CDR2 (germline): SGHRS, YFSETQ. CDR3 sequence (DNA): TGCGCCAGCAGCTTCGATCCCGGGACTAGCCCTGATACGCAGTATTTT. Encoded protein: CASSFDPGTSPDTQYF.

This clone was recorded once. Other DNA sequences in the sample encode the same CDR3. The chain links TRBV27 to TRBJ1-2, with D hard to call. The CDR3 loop spans 13 amino acids. The V gene lost 2 bases and the J gene lost 1 base, with 5 bases spanning the gap. In germline, CDR1 is MNHEY, CDR2 SMNVEV (reference sequence). CDR3 loop: CASSLGSNYGYTF. The CDR3 region has the DNA TGTGCCAGCAGTTTAGGCAGTAACTATGGCTACACCTTC.

As concerns this clone: Other DNA sequences in this sample translate to the same CDR3. J is TRBJ1-1 and V is TRBV19; TRBD1 agrees at 7 bases. The CDR3 loop spans 12 amino acids. The V gene end was trimmed by 5 bases and the J gene end by 4 bases; junction bases not matched to a gene: 1. Germline V gene sequence: CDR1 LNHDA, CDR2 SQIVND (reference sequence). CDR3 nucleotide sequence: TGTGCCAGTAGTCAGGGGGGCACTGAAGCTTTCTTT. This translates into CASSQGGTEAFF.

The chain couples TRBV30 to TRBJ2-1; 15 bases map to TRBD2. The length of the CDR3 is 17 residues. The germline CDR1 and CDR2 sequences are GTSNPN and SVGIG (reference sequence). J was trimmed by 7 bases and V by 3 bases; bases with no gene match: 10. Here the CDR3 DNA reads TGTGCCTGGAGCGGGACTAGCGGGAGGAAAGGATATAATGAGCAGTTCTTC. Protein: CAWSGTSGRKGYNEQFF.